The 16 T cell receptor beta chains reported below all come from one sample, sequenced in a study of shared clonotypes between healthy human individuals (dated by TCRdb to the early 2020s). Libraries were made using the immunoSEQ multiplex PCR assay. TCRdb took over this immuneACCESS table, retaining in-frame rearrangements with V and J assigned. Such tables are incomplete; in checked studies, under half of the missing clones stem from an unresolved V gene, and the remainder is unexplained. For this sample there are some 700,000 clones; 90% appear just once. 30% to 35% of the sample is taken by the ten largest. The sequencing sample was made of memory CD8+ T cells from PBMCs. Reading the label with the study, this specimen's cell subset or site is: CD45RO+ cells pooled with CCR7-negative TemRA cells. The receptors were gathered from a man aged 18 to 29 in good health. Some clones in this sample may be carry-over from other donors' samples.

This clone was found once. V is TRBV5-6 and J is TRBJ1-4; a weak D match, TRBD1 (5 bases). V shed 3 bases and J shed 8 bases, with 23 bases lying between them. The CDR3 has 17 amino acids. From germline, CDR1 is SGHDT and CDR2 YYEEEE. CDR3 nucleotide sequence: TGTGCCAGCAGCTCCCCGGCCAGGGAGCAACGGGGCGAAAAACTGTTTTTT. It yields the protein CASSSPAREQRGEKLFF.

This chain joins TRBV10-3 and TRBJ2-1; perhaps D is TRBD1 or TRBD2 (5 bases each). Germline V gives CDR1 ENHRY, CDR2 SYGVKD. The CDR3 consists of 15 residues. Trimming pared 3 bases from V and 2 bases from J, leaving 11 bases between. The CDR3 nucleotides read TGTGCCATCAGTGATCCCGGGGCGGCCTACAATGAGCAGTTCTTC. This encodes CAISDPGAAYNEQFF.

The chain couples TRBV6-5 to TRBJ2-7; D tentatively fits TRBD1 or TRBD2 (5 bases each). The CDR3 runs 14 residues. Germline V gene sequence: CDR1 MNHEY, CDR2 SVGAGI. Trimming removed 0 bases from V and 6 bases from J, with 12 bases in between. Written as DNA, the CDR3 is TGTGCCAGCAGTTACTCCGTGAGGGGAAGCGAGCAGTACTTC. Encoded protein: CASSYSVRGSEQYF.

V gene TRBV4-1 combines with J gene TRBJ2-1, with 9 bases matching TRBD2. In germline, CDR1 is MGHRA, CDR2 YSYEKL. Trimming removed 1 base from V and 6 bases from J; junction bases left unmatched: 10. CDR3 length: 17 residues. This chain's CDR3 is CASSQVLAGVSLNEQFF. DNA for the CDR3: TGCGCCAGCAGCCAAGTGTTAGCGGGAGTCTCCCTCAATGAGCAGTTCTTC.

The CDR3 spells CATSTRRQDYEQYF. The CDR3 DNA follows: TGTGCCACCAGCACCCGCCGACAAGACTACGAGCAGTACTTC. The chain carries TRBV15 and TRBJ2-7, with D uncertain. CDR3 size: 14 residues. Trimming cost V 4 bases and J 3 bases, with 13 bases left between them. The V gene's germline CDR1 is LNHNV and CDR2 YYDKDF (reference sequence).

This chain joins TRBV6-6 and TRBJ2-1; possibly TRBD2 for D (5 bases). Trimming pared 2 bases from V and 7 bases from J, leaving 15 bases between. CDR3 size: 15 residues. CDR1 and CDR2 from the germline V gene are MNHNY and SVGAGI (reference sequence). The CDR3 loop is CASSYAGLLGNEQFF. The CDR3 bases are TGTGCCAGCAGTTACGCGGGTCTCTTAGGGAATGAGCAGTTCTTC.

This chain links TRBV15 with TRBJ2-1; D possibly matches TRBD1 or TRBD2 (5 bases each). CDR1 is LNHNV, CDR2 YYDKDF, per germline (reference sequence). The CDR3 totals 18 residues. The ends were cut back, 1 base at V and 6 bases at J, with 22 bases in the middle. CDR3 sequence (DNA): TGTGCCACCAGCAGAGTCCGCCTGGGGGTCAGCAGGGTCAATGAGCAGTTCTTC. Amino acids: CATSRVRLGVSRVNEQFF.

On this clone: Other nucleotide sequences in the sample specify the same CDR3. The chain employs TRBV5-6 and TRBJ2-7; tentative D call: TRBD1 (5 bases). Germline loops: CDR1 SGHDT, CDR2 YYEEEE. V was pared by 2 bases and J by 3 bases, with 9 bases between. This CDR3 is 13 amino acids long. The CDR3 here is CASSFDSSYEQYF. The CDR3 nucleotides are TGTGCCAGCAGCTTCGACAGCAGCTACGAGCAGTACTTC.

The chain's CDR3 is CAISEGRFVGRSVAYEQYF. CDR3 DNA: TGTGCCATCAGTGAGGGACGGTTCGTGGGGCGCTCAGTTGCCTACGAGCAGTACTTC. The gene calls are TRBV10-3 and TRBJ2-7, with a weak D call TRBD1 (5 bases). Germline-derived CDR1 and CDR2 are ENHRY and SYGVKD. There are 19 residues in the CDR3. V dropped 2 bases and J dropped 2 bases, with 25 bases sitting between them.

The chain combines TRBV4-1 with TRBJ2-7; D is ambiguous. Germline V CDR1 and CDR2: MGHRA, YSYEKL. V was cut by 4 bases and J by 5 bases, with 15 bases left in between. The CDR3 runs to 14 residues. CDR3 bases: TGCGCCAGCAGCCCTGCGACGGGTTTCAACGAGCAGTACTTC. Protein sequence: CASSPATGFNEQYF.

The genes are TRBV7-3 and TRBJ2-1; D is perhaps TRBD1 (6 bases). V lost 4 bases, J lost 1 base, and 17 bases lay in between. Germline V gene data show CDR1 as SGHTA and CDR2 as FQGTGA. This CDR3 is built from 17 residues. The CDR3 reads CASSSNRVRGSYNEQFF. The CDR3 nucleotides are TGTGCCAGCAGCTCAAACAGGGTAAGGGGATCCTACAATGAGCAGTTCTTC.

The rearrangement links TRBV7-6 to TRBJ1-4, with D tentatively TRBD1 (6 bases). Germline V gene lookup returns CDR1 SGHVS and CDR2 FNYEAQ. Deletions cut 0 bases from V and 7 bases from J, with 15 bases between. The CDR3 consists of 16 residues. Written as DNA, the CDR3 is TGTGCCAGCAGCTTAGCCTTGACAGGATTCGGTGAAAAACTGTTTTTT. It specifies CASSLALTGFGEKLFF.

V gene TRBV9 combines with J gene TRBJ1-5; 10 bases line up with TRBD1. From germline, CDR1 is SGDLS and CDR2 YYNGEE. The CDR3 has 15 amino acids. The V and J ends lost 4 bases and 2 bases, in that order; junction bases with no gene match: 3. The CDR3 coding sequence is TGTGCCAGCAGCCAAGGGACAGGGGGCAATCAGCCCCAGCATTTT. Translated, it gives CASSQGTGGNQPQHF.

The J gene is TRBJ2-1, the V gene TRBV27; TRBD2 matches 7 bases. The V gene's germline CDR1 is MNHEY and CDR2 SMNVEV (reference sequence). V was clipped by 6 bases and J by 6 bases; unmatched bases: 11. The CDR3 consists of 15 residues. DNA for the CDR3: TGTGCCAGCAGGCCGTTGGGGGAGGGTGCCAATGAGCAGTTCTTC. Protein: CASRPLGEGANEQFF.

CDR3: CASSFVGSSTDTQYF. The CDR3, as DNA: TGTGCCAGCAGTTTCGTCGGGTCCTCCACAGATACGCAGTATTTT. V is TRBV28 and J is TRBJ2-3, with D uncertain. The length of the CDR3 is 15 residues. The V gene's germline CDR1 is MDHEN and CDR2 SYDVKM. With 3 bases removed from V and 2 bases from J, the gap between germline ends came to 12 bases. The full variable domain, its missing parts supplied by reference TRBV28 and TRBJ2-3, is DVKVTQSSRYLVKRTGEKVFLECVQDMDHENMFWYRQDPGLGLRLIYFSYDVKMKEKGDIPEGYSVSREKKERFSLILESASTNQTSMYLCASSFVGSSTDTQYFGPGTRLTVL.

This clone was detected only once. J is TRBJ2-7 and V is TRBV5-1, with D maybe TRBD2 (5 bases). V lost 1 base, J lost 4 bases, and 15 bases lay in between. This CDR3 region has 15 residues. The germline gives CDR1 SGHRS, CDR2 YFSETQ. The CDR3 nucleotides are TGCGCCAGCAGCTTGTCCGCGGGCATTAGGTACGAGCAGTACTTC. Its translation: CASSLSAGIRYEQYF. The whole variable domain, filled in from reference TRBV5-1 and TRBJ2-7, reads KAGVTQTPRYLIKTRGQQVTLSCSPISGHRSVSWYQQTPGQGLQFLFEYFSETQRNKGNFPGRFSGRQFSNSRSEMNVSTLELGDSALYLCASSLSAGIRYEQYFGPGTRLTVT.